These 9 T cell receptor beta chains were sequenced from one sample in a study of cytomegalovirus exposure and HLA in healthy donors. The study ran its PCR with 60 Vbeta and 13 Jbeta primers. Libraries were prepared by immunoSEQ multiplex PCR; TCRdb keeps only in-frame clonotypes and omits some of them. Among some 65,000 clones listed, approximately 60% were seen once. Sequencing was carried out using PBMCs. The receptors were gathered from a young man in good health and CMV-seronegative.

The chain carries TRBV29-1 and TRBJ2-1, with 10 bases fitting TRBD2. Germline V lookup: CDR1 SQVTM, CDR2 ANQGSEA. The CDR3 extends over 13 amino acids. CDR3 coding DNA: TGCAGTGGAAAAGCGGGGGGGTACAATGAGCAGTTCTTC. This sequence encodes CSGKAGGYNEQFF.

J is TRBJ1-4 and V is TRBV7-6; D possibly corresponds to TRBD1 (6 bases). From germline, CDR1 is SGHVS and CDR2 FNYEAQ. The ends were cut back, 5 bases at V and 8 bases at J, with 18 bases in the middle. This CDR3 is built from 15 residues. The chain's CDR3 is CASSPLGHQTEKLFF. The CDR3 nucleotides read TGTGCCAGCAGCCCACTGGGACACCAGACGGAAAAACTGTTTTTT.

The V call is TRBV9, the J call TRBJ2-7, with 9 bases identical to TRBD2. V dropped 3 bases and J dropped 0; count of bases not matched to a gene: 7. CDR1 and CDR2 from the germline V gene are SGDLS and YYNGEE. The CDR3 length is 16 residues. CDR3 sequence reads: CASSGVAGVLSYEQYF. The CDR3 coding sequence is TGTGCCAGCAGCGGCGTAGCGGGGGTCCTCTCCTACGAGCAGTACTTC.

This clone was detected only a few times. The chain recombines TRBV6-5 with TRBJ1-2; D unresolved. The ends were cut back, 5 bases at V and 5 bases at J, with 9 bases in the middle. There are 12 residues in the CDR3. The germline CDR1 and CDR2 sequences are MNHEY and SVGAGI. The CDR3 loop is CASSPGVYGYTF. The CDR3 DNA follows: TGTGCCAGCAGTCCCGGGGTATATGGCTACACCTTC.

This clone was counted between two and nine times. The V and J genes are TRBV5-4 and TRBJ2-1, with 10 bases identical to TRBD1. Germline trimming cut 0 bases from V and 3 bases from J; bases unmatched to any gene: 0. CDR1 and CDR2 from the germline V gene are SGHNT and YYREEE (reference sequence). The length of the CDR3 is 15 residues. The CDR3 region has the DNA TGTGCCAGCAGCTTGGGGACAGGGGGCTACAATGAGCAGTTCTTC. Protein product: CASSLGTGGYNEQFF.

CDR3 loop: CATSRVTGSKETQYF. CDR3 DNA sequence: TGTGCCACCAGCAGAGTAACAGGGAGCAAAGAGACCCAGTACTTC. The rearrangement links TRBV15 to TRBJ2-5; D might be TRBD1 (6 bases). CDR1 LNHNV and CDR2 YYDKDF come from the germline V gene (reference sequence). The CDR3 has 15 amino acids. V lost 1 base, J lost 3 bases, and 12 bases lay in between.

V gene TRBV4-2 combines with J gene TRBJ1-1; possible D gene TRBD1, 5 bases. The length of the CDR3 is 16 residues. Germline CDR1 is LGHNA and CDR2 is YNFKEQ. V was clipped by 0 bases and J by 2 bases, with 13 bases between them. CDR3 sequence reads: CASSQESRQRNTEAFF. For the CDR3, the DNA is TGTGCCAGCAGCCAAGAGTCCCGACAGAGAAACACTGAAGCTTTCTTT.

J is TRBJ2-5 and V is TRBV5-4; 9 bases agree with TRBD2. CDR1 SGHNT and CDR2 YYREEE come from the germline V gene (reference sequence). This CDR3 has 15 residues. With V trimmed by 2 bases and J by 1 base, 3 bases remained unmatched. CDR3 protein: CASSFRAGGQETQYF. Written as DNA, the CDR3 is TGTGCCAGCAGCTTTCGAGCGGGGGGCCAAGAGACCCAGTACTTC. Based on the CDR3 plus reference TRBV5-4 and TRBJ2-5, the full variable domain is ETGVTQSPTHLIKTRGQQVTLRCSSQSGHNTVSWYQQALGQGPQFIFQYYREEENGRGNFPPRFSGLQFPNYSSELNVNALELDDSALYLCASSFRAGGQETQYFGPGTRLLVL.

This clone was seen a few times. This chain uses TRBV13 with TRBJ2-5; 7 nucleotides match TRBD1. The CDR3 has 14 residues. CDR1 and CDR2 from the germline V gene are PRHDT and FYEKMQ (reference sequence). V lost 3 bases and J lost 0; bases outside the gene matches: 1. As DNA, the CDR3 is TGTGCCAGCAGCTTTGACAGGGACCAAGAGACCCAGTACTTC. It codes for CASSFDRDQETQYF.